The sequence of this T cell receptor beta chain was determined in a study of response to subunit inactivated influenza vaccine. As concerns this clonotype: The antigen is undetermined.

TCRdb re-called the RT-PCR reads through MiXCR, storing one row per CDR3 protein. The sample shows approximately 730,000 distinct CDR3 sequences, roughly 14% of them seen only once. Study-wide results and caveats: Authors suggested seasonal influenza vaccinations each recruit few new T cells.

This CDR3 has 16 amino acids. Germline V gives CDR1 DFQATT, CDR2 SNEGSKA (reference sequence). V trimming: 2 bases; J trimming: 7 bases; junction bases outside the gene matches: 14. The material was PBMCs from blood, obtained around two weeks before vaccination. The sequence was collected from a man aged 45-60 years who received an inactivated influenza vaccine. The genes are TRBV20-1 and TRBJ1-5; the match to TRBD1 covers 7 bases. The CDR3 DNA sequence: TGCAGTGCTAGACAAACCGGGACAGCCCGCGTCCAGCCCCAGCATTTT. Its translation is CSARQTGTARVQPQHF.